The clone carrying this T cell receptor (beta chain) was detected only a few times. Its antigen is not identified. These data come from a study of T cell repertoires in cytomegalovirus infection. Turning to the study itself: The public TCR beta signatures pointed to both CMV infection and matching HLA type. Study-wide findings and caveats: It was HLA-C-restricted CMV-specific TCR beta clonotypes that dominated the response ex vivo. Summed frequency of public TCR beta families distinguished CMV carriers with the relevant HLA.

This CDR3 is 13 amino acids long. V gave up 2 bases and J gave up 10 bases, with 14 bases separating them. MiXCR, run by TCRdb on the reads, gives a single entry per CDR3 protein. This table holds some 300,000 distinct CDR3 sequences, around 9.1% found once. This clonotype was obtained from a human donor in good health (CMV status not recorded). Some clones in this sample may be carry-over from other donors' samples. This rearrangement joins TRBV12-3 or TRBV12-4 to TRBJ1-1; perhaps TRBD1 as D (5 bases). Sequencing was done on a sample of PBMCs. The CDR3 spells CASSLKGLSVAFF. The DNA of the CDR3 is TGTGCCAGCAGTTTAAAGGGACTAAGTGTAGCTTTCTTT.